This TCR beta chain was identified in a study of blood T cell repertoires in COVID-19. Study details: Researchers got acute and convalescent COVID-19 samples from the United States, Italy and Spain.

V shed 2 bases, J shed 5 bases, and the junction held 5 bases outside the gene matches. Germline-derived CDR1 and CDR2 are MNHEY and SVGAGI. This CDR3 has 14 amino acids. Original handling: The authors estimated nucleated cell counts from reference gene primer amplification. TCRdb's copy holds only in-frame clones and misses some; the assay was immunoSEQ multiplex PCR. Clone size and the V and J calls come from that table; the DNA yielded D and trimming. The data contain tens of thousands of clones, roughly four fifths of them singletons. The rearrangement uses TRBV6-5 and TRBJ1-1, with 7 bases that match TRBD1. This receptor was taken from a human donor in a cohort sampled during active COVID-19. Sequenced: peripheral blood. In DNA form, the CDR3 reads TGTGCCAGCAGTTACGACAGGGCGGAAACTGAAGCTTTCTTT. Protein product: CASSYDRAETEAFF.